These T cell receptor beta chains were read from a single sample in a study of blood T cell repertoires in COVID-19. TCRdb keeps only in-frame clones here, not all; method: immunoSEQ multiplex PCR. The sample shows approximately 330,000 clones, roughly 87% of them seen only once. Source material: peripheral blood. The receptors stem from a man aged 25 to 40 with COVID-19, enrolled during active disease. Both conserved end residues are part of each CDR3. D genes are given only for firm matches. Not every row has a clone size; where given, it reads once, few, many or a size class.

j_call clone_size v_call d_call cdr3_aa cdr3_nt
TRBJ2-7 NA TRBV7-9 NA CASSLETGLLYF TGTGCCAGCAGCTTAGAGACGGGGTTGCTTTACTTC
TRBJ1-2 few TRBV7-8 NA CASSLGAQGSGYGYTF TGTGCCAGCAGCTTAGGGGCACAGGGATCGGGCTATGGCTACACCTTC
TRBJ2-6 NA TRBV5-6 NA CASSSYGSGGANVLTF TGTGCCAGCAGCTCGTACGGTTCTGGTGGGGCCAACGTCCTGACTTTC
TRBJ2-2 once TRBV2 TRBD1 CASSYTGDTGELFF TGTGCCAGCAGTTACACAGGGGACACCGGGGAGCTGTTTTTT
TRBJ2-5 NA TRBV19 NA CASSYNGAVGAQYF TGTGCCAGTAGCTATAACGGCGCCGTCGGAGCCCAGTACTTC
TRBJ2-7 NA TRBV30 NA CAWSGGQIHEQYF TGTGCCTGGAGTGGAGGCCAGATCCACGAGCAGTACTTC
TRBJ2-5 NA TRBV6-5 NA CASSSPGRGGEETQYF TGTGCCAGCAGTTCCCCGGGGAGGGGGGGCGAAGAGACCCAGTACTTC
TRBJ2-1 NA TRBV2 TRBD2 CASSLKRGSYNEQFF TGTGCCAGCAGTTTGAAGCGGGGCTCCTACAATGAGCAGTTCTTC
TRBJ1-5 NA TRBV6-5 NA CANGLNSNQPQHF TGTGCCAACGGACTGAATAGCAATCAGCCCCAGCATTTT
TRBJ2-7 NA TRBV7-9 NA CASSTLGPQTYEQYF TGTGCCAGCAGCACCTTGGGGCCGCAGACCTACGAGCAGTACTTC
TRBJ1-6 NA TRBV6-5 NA CASSILDSSSPLHF TGTGCCAGCAGCATCTTGGACAGCTCTTCACCCCTCCACTTT
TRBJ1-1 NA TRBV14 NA CASSQKSLREPNTEAFF TGTGCCAGCAGCCAGAAGAGCCTCAGGGAACCGAACACTGAAGCTTTCTTT
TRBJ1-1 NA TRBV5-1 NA CASSPGIRTEAFF TGCGCCAGCAGCCCGGGGATTCGCACTGAAGCTTTCTTT
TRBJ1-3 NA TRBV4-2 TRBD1 CASSPFGTGIGNTIYF TGTGCCAGCAGCCCATTCGGGACAGGGATAGGAAACACCATATATTTT
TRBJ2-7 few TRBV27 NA CASSLHYSSYEQYF TGTGCCAGCAGTCTACACTATTCCTCCTACGAGCAGTACTTC
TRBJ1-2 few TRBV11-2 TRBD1 CASSLGTGDYGYTF TGTGCCAGCAGCTTAGGGACAGGGGACTATGGCTACACCTTC
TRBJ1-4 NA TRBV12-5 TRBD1 CASGWSGTGNEKLFF TGTGCTAGTGGTTGGTCCGGGACAGGGAATGAAAAACTGTTTTTT
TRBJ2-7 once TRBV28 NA CASNSLGRDRANEQYF TGTGCCAGCAATAGTTTAGGGCGGGACAGAGCTAACGAGCAGTACTTC
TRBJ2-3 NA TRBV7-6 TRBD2 CASSLRLAGPADTQYF TGTGCCAGCAGCTTAAGACTAGCGGGGCCAGCGGATACGCAGTATTTT
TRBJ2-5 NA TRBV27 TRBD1 CASSFPCVHLQGAGETQYF TGTGCCAGCAGTTTCCCCTGCGTTCATCTTCAGGGGGCGGGAGAGACCCAGTACTTC
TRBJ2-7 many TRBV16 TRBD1 CASSPKPRDRGYEQYF TGTGCCAGCAGCCCGAAACCCCGGGACAGGGGCTACGAGCAGTACTTC
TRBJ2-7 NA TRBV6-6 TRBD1 CASSDGTGGHYEQYF TGTGCCAGCAGTGACGGGACAGGGGGTCACTACGAGCAGTACTTC
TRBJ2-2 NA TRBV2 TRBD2 CASRSRDYGTSGELFF TGTGCCAGCAGATCCCGGGACTACGGTACCTCCGGGGAGCTGTTTTTT
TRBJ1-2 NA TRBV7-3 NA CASSEQANYGYTF TGTGCCAGCAGCGAACAAGCTAACTATGGCTACACCTTC
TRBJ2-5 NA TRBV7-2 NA CASSDRRGAGETQYF TGTGCCAGCAGCGACCGTCGGGGGGCCGGGGAGACCCAGTACTTC
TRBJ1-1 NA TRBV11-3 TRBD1 CASSFSRTGDTEAFF TGTGCCAGCAGCTTCTCACGGACAGGGGACACTGAAGCTTTCTTT
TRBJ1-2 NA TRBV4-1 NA CASSQTAGLQYGYTF TGCGCCAGCAGCCAAACTGCAGGCCTGCAGTATGGCTACACCTTC
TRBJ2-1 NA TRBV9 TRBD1 CASSVRDRVGSYNEQFF TGTGCCAGCAGCGTTCGGGACAGGGTCGGGTCCTACAATGAGCAGTTCTTC
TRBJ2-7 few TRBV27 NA CASSDSHPRYYEQYF TGTGCCAGCAGCGACAGCCACCCCAGGTACTACGAGCAGTACTTC
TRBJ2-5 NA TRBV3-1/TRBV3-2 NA CASSQNQGKETQYF TGTGCCAGCAGCCAGAATCAGGGGAAAGAGACCCAGTACTTC
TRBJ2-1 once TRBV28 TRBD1 CASSILPGQGFNEQFF TGTGCCAGCAGTATCTTACCGGGACAGGGTTTCAATGAGCAGTTCTTC
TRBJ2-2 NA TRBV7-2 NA CASSQRSGELFF TGTGCCAGCAGTCAGAGGTCCGGGGAGCTGTTTTTT